This T cell receptor beta chain was sequenced in a study of shared clonotypes between healthy human individuals. Study-wide findings and caveats: The four-donor shared clonotypes exceeded non-shared clonotypes in generation probability, with non-shared ones scoring lower.

The CDR3 extends over 15 amino acids. The V and J ends lost 2 bases and 3 bases respectively, with 13 bases between them. The germline V gene encodes CDR1 MNHEY and CDR2 SVGAGI. Only CD45RO-negative cells positively selected for CCR7 counted as naive CD8 cells, so terminally differentiated effector memory CD45RA+ cells were excluded. TCRdb keeps only in-frame clones here, not all; method: immunoSEQ multiplex PCR. The table records around 2,000,000 clones, around 96% of them present only once. As for this clone: The antigen remains unidentified.

The sequence came from a man younger than 35 in good health. Sequenced material: naive CD8+ T cells sorted from blood. V usage is TRBV6-5 and J usage is TRBJ1-2; a weak D match, TRBD1 (6 bases). CDR3 sequence (DNA): TGTGCCAGCAGTTACGCCCGGGGGACATACTATGGCTACACCTTC. Translating it yields CASSYARGTYYGYTF.